These T cell receptor beta chains were read from a single sample in a study of early T cells in non-severe SARS-CoV-2 infection. From the 5' RACE reads, TCRdb called clonotypes with MiXCR, one entry per CDR3 protein. Of 70,000 to 95,000 distinct CDR3 sequences in the sample, approximately 10% were seen once. Material: whole blood. The origin of the receptors is an adult who was a healthcare worker with PCR-confirmed SARS-CoV-2 infection or an uninfected control (not recorded which). Both conserved end residues are part of each CDR3.

v_gene	CDR3aa
TRBV6-6	CASSYRRASGGVGETQYF
TRBV12-5	CASAPSGANVLTF
TRBV6-2/TRBV6-3	CASSPTGTNPTSTDTQYF
TRBV12-5	CASGLGTSGGQTQYF
TRBV7-8	CASSYLHEKLFF
TRBV12-3/TRBV12-4	CASSRTGGRSSYNSPLHF
TRBV14	CASSPDREGANVLTF
TRBV27	CASSSGEAPSSYNSPLHF
TRBV7-2	CASSPFQGAGNQPQHF
TRBV7-6	CASSSRQITDTQYF
TRBV29-1	CSVGLAGEQFF
TRBV6-2/TRBV6-3	CASTTRNTEAFF
TRBV10-3	CAISELLYEQYF
TRBV18	CASSPPAGALGEQFF
TRBV4-1	CASSQLGQGDLGANVLTF
TRBV4-1	CASSQNPIASSNYGYTF
TRBV7-9	CASSLIRNEQYF
TRBV20-1	CSAAGQGRSGANVLTF
TRBV6-1	CASSKGRVQNTGELFF
TRBV7-9	CASSLAQDEQFF
TRBV11-2	CASSLDVSGTETQYF
TRBV13	CASSLGPGHVEAFF
TRBV20-1	CSVGRVNEKLFF
TRBV28	CASRTPRTYEQYF
TRBV5-4	CASSSDRGLPDTQYF
TRBV5-1	CASSYRDRETGELFF
TRBV4-1	CASSQGGGGVSDTQYF
TRBV7-2	CASSLGGPSGNTIYF
TRBV6-5	CASSLKVSGANVLTF
TRBV7-2	CASSAQGSHGYTF
TRBV10-3	CAINGGVGSPLHF
TRBV12-3/TRBV12-4	CASTSGTGGYETQYF
TRBV3-1	CASSQVRSGGGYTF
TRBV7-9	CASSPPNNQETQYF
TRBV5-1	CASSLGLTQTYEQYF
TRBV3-1	CASSQSYEQFF
TRBV5-1	CASSLGSGVLTDTQYF
TRBV3-1	CASSQRGISDGYTF
TRBV19	CASGGSGSGANVLTF
TRBV29-1	CSARTGDFTDTQYF
TRBV20-1	CSASKGFDYGYTF
TRBV14	CASSQRPGNSPLHF
TRBV9	CASSVGTGFTEAFF
TRBV29-1	CSVGQGTGELFF
TRBV4-3	CASSLHRIGSNQPQHF